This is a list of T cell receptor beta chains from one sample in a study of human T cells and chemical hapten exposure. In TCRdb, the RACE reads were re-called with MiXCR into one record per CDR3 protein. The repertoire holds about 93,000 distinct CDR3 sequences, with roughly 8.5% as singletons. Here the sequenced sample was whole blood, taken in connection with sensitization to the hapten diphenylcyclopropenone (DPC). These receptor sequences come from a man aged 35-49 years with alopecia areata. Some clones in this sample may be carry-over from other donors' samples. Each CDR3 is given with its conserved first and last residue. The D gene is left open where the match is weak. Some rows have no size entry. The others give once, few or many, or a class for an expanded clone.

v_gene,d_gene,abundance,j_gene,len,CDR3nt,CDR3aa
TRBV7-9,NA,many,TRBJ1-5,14,TGTGCCAGCAGCAGAGGGGAAGGCAATCAGCCCCAGCATTTT,CASSRGEGNQPQHF
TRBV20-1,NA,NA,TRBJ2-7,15,TGCAGTGCTAGAGATTTGGTGGGAGGGGGGTACGAGCAGTGCTTC,CSARDLVGGGYEQCF
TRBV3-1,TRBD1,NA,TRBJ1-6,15,TGTGCCAGCAGCCCCCGGGACAGGCCAAATTCACCCCTCCACTTT,CASSPRDRPNSPLHF
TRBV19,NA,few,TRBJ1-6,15,TGTGCCTCCGTCCGTGGGAGCTCCTATAATTCACCCCTCCACTTT,CASVRGSSYNSPLHF
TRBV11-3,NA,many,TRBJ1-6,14,TGTGCCAGCAGCCCCGGTGGCAAGGATTCACCCCTCCACTTT,CASSPGGKDSPLHF
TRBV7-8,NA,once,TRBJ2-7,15,TGTGCCAGCAGCCCTCTAGCGCTGAGCTCCTACGAGCAGTACTTC,CASSPLALSSYEQYF
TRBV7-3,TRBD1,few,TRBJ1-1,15,TGTGCCAGCAGCTTATCCGGGACAGGGACGACTGAAGCTTTCTTT,CASSLSGTGTTEAFF
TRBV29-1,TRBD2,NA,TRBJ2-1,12,TGCAGCGCCGGGACTAGCTGGAATGAGCAGTTCTTC,CSAGTSWNEQFF
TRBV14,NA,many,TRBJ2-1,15,TGTGCCAGCAGCCACGTAGGTTCTTGGGGCAATGAGCAGTTCTTC,CASSHVGSWGNEQFF
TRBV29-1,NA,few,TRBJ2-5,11,TGCAGCGTTACAGACCAAGAGACCCAGTACTTC,CSVTDQETQYF
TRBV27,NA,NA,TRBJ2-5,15,TGTGCCAGCAGTAAACAGGGCTTGGGGAGAGAGACCCAGTACTTC,CASSKQGLGRETQYF
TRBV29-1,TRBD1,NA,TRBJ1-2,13,TGCAGCGTTGGTAGCAGGGGGAACTATGGCTACACCTTC,CSVGSRGNYGYTF
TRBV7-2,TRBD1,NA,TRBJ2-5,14,TGTGCCAGCAGCGTACAGGGGGGTCTCGAGACCCAGTACTTC,CASSVQGGLETQYF
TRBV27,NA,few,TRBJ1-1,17,TGTGCCAGCAGTTTAACTGCGGGCCTTACTTGGAACACTGAAGCTTTCTTT,CASSLTAGLTWNTEAFF
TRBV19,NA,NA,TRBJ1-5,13,TGTGCCAGCAGGAGCTGGGATCAAGATACGCAGCATTTT,CASRSWDQDTQHF
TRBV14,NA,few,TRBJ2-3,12,TGTGCCAGCAGCCAGCCGACTGGACGACAGTATTTT,CASSQPTGRQYF
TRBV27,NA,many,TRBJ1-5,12,TGTGCCAGCAGTACTGGTTCGCGGCCCCAGCATTTT,CASSTGSRPQHF
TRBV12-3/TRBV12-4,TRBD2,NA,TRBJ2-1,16,TGTGCCAGCATCAAGAGTAGCGGGAGTTACTACAATGAGCAGTTCTTC,CASIKSSGSYYNEQFF
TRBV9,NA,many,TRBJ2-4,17,TGTGCCAGCAGCCCGCCGGGACCCACGAAAGTTGGAAACATTCAGTACTTC,CASSPPGPTKVGNIQYF
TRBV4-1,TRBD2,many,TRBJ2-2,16,TGCGCCAGCAGTTATCCGGGACTAGCGGTCACCGGGGAGCTGTTTTTT,CASSYPGLAVTGELFF
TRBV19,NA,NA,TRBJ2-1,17,TGTGCCAGTAGTATAGGGCTTATGGATAGGGCCTACAATGAGCAGTTCTTC,CASSIGLMDRAYNEQFF
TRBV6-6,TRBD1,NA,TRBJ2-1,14,TGTGCCAGCAGTTATGTATTGGAGGACAGGGGGCAGTTCTTC,CASSYVLEDRGQFF
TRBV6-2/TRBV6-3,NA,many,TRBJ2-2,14,TGTGCCAGCAGTTACGGTGCGGAGACCGGGGAGCTGTTTTTT,CASSYGAETGELFF
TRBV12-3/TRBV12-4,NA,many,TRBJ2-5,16,TGTGCCAGCACCCCCAACGTCGTAGGGGGTAAGGAGACCCAGTACTTC,CASTPNVVGGKETQYF
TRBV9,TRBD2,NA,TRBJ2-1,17,TGTGCCAGCAGCGTAGCGGCAGCGGGAGGTTTGGGTAATGAGCAGTTCTTC,CASSVAAAGGLGNEQFF
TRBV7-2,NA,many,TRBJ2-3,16,TGTGCCAGCAGCTTAGTATTTGGCGGAAGCACAGATACGCAGTATTTT,CASSLVFGGSTDTQYF
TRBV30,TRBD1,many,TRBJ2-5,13,TGTGCCTGGAGTGTACGACAGGGAGAGACCCAGTACTTC,CAWSVRQGETQYF
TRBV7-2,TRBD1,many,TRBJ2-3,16,TGTGCCAGCAGCCTTCGTGGGACAGCTAGCACAGATACGCAGTATTTT,CASSLRGTASTDTQYF
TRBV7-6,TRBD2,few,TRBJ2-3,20,TGTGCCAGCAGCTCCGAGGAGATGCTAGCGGGAGCCCCGGGGGCAGATACGCAGTATTTT,CASSSEEMLAGAPGADTQYF
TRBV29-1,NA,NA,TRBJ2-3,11,TGCAGCGTTGATCTAGCGGATACGCAGTATTTT,CSVDLADTQYF
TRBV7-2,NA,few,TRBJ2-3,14,TGTGCCAGCAGCCGGGACTTCCGGCAAAATACGCAGTATTTT,CASSRDFRQNTQYF
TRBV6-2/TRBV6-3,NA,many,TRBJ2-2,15,TGTGCCAGCATTGGAGGGTCCCTTTACACCGGGGAGCTGTTTTTT,CASIGGSLYTGELFF
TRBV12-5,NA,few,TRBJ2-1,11,TGTGCTAGTGGAAGAGGGAATGAGCAGTTCTTC,CASGRGNEQFF
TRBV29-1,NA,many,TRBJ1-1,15,TGCAGCGTTGAAGTGTCGAAGGGGTTGAACACTGAAGCTTTCTTT,CSVEVSKGLNTEAFF
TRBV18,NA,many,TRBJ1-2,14,TGTGCCAGCTCAGCAGCAGGGACTAACTATGGCTACACCTTC,CASSAAGTNYGYTF
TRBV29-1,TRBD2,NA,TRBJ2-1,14,TGCAGCGTATCGACTAGCGGAAGATACAATGAGCAGTTCTTC,CSVSTSGRYNEQFF
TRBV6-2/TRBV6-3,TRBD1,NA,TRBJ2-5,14,TGTGCCAGCAGGGCATCAGGGGGAGAGGAGACCCAGTACTTC,CASRASGGEETQYF
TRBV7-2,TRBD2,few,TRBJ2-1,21,TGTGCCAGCGTCGGCGCGGTTGGGCTGTCCGGGGTACTAGCGGGTAGGAATGAGCAGTTCTTC,CASVGAVGLSGVLAGRNEQFF
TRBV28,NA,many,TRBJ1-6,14,TGTGCCAGCAGTACCGGGAACTATAATTCACCCCTCCACTTT,CASSTGNYNSPLHF
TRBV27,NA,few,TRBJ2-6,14,TGTGCCAGCAGTTTGACCTCTGGGGCCAACGTCCTGACTTTC,CASSLTSGANVLTF
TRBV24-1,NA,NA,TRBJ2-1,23,TGTGCCACCAGTGCCGCCTCCCTCGACAGAAGTTCCTTCTTTGCGCAATTCTACAATGAGCAGTTCTTC,CATSAASLDRSSFFAQFYNEQFF